A single sample is the source of the 16 T cell receptor beta chains below, sequenced in a study of blood T cell repertoires in COVID-19. Profiled with immunoSEQ multiplex PCR; TCRdb holds only in-frame clones, not every one. The data contain approximately 120,000 clones, more than 85% of them singletons. What was sequenced was peripheral blood. Every receptor here comes from a man between 45 and 60 years old with COVID-19, enrolled during active disease.

CDR3 sequence: CASSSGLAGGAADTQYF. CDR3 nucleotide sequence: TGTGCCAGCAGCTCGGGACTAGCGGGAGGGGCGGCAGATACGCAGTATTTT. This chain links TRBV7-2 with TRBJ2-3, with TRBD2 matching 16 bases. The CDR3 has 17 amino acids. Germline V gives CDR1 SGHTA, CDR2 FQGNSA. V dropped 4 bases and J dropped 4; count of bases not matched to a gene: 5.

V gene TRBV28 combines with J gene TRBJ2-5; TRBD2 agrees at 9 bases. This CDR3 contains 16 residues. Trimming cost V 5 bases and J 2 bases; bases outside gene matches: 9. CDR1 is MDHEN and CDR2 is SYDVKM in the germline V gene. CDR3 in amino acids: CASSPPPSGIQETQYF. CDR3 DNA sequence: TGTGCCAGCAGTCCTCCACCTAGCGGGATACAAGAGACCCAGTACTTC.

To note about this clone: Other DNA sequences of this sample code for an identical CDR3. The gene calls are TRBV5-4 and TRBJ2-2; D may be TRBD1 (5 bases). Germline-derived CDR1 and CDR2 are SGHNT and YYREEE (reference sequence). The germline V and J ends were trimmed by 0 bases and 1 base, with 7 bases remaining between them. CDR3 length: 15 residues. The CDR3 spells CASSLGGLNTGELFF. The CDR3 DNA follows: TGTGCCAGCAGCTTGGGGGGCCTGAACACCGGGGAGCTGTTTTTT.

The V gene is TRBV5-6, the J gene TRBJ2-1; 7 nucleotides agree with TRBD1. The germline gives CDR1 SGHDT, CDR2 YYEEEE. The CDR3 totals 13 residues. The V segment lost 5 bases and the J segment 5 bases; nucleotides outside the gene matches: 4. CDR3 sequence: CASSSDRDNEQFF. The CDR3 nucleotides are TGTGCCAGCAGTTCTGACAGGGACAATGAGCAGTTCTTC.

The chain recombines TRBV7-2 with TRBJ2-2, with TRBD1 identical over 7 bases. The junction had 9 bases not matched to a gene; V was cut back by 5 bases and J by 3 bases. The CDR3 consists of 16 residues. Germline V gene sequence: CDR1 SGHTA, CDR2 FQGNSA. CDR3 amino acids: CASSRTGVGDTGELFF. Written as DNA, the CDR3 is TGTGCCAGCAGCAGAACAGGGGTTGGTGACACCGGGGAGCTGTTTTTT.

This clone was counted once. The rearrangement joins TRBV28 to TRBJ1-2, with 12 nucleotides matching TRBD1. After removal of 5 bases from V and 3 bases from J, the junction contained 4 bases not matched to a gene. Germline CDR1 and CDR2: MDHEN and SYDVKM. CDR3 length: 15 amino acids. The CDR3 bases are TGTGCCAGCAGTCCGGGACAGGGGGCACACTATGGCTACACCTTC. Translated: CASSPGQGAHYGYTF.

The chain couples TRBV3-1 (or the pseudogene TRBV3-2) to TRBJ2-2, with D possibly matching TRBD2 (6 bases). Germline CDR1 reads LGHDT; CDR2 reads YNNKEL (reference sequence). The V gene lost 4 bases and the J gene lost 2 bases, with 8 bases spanning the gap. This CDR3 spans 14 amino acids. The CDR3 sequence: CASSLGGNTGELFF. CDR3 bases: TGTGCCAGCAGCCTCGGGGGAAACACCGGGGAGCTGTTTTTT.

The chain uses TRBV19 and TRBJ2-3; 12 bases map to TRBD2. The CDR3 length is 16 residues. CDR1 and CDR2 (germline): LNHDA, SQIVND (reference sequence). The V and J ends lost 2 bases and 5 bases, in that order; junction bases with no gene match: 5. The CDR3 loop reads CASSITSGLAGDTQYF. The DNA for the CDR3 is TGTGCCAGTAGTATAACATCGGGACTAGCGGGAGATACGCAGTATTTT.

The V and J genes are TRBV29-1 and TRBJ2-5, with 9 bases lining up with TRBD1. V was clipped by 7 bases and J by 4 bases; unmatched bases: 10. The germline V gene has CDR1 SQVTM and CDR2 ANQGSEA. This CDR3 comprises 14 residues. DNA for the CDR3: TGCAGCGCTATACCGACAGGGGGAGGAGAGACCCAGTACTTC. Translating it yields CSAIPTGGGETQYF.

The chain has TRBV24-1 and TRBJ2-7, with TRBD1 as a possible D gene (6 bases). Trimming took 3 bases from V and 5 from J, leaving 13 bases between them. This CDR3 has 14 residues. Germline CDR1 and CDR2: KGHDR and SFDVKD. The CDR3 DNA sequence: TGTGCCACCAGTGATCCCAGCGAGGGGGACGAGCAGTACTTC. It is translated as CATSDPSEGDEQYF.

This sequence joins TRBV4-2 and TRBJ1-5, with a weak D call TRBD1 (5 bases). V lost 1 base to trimming and J lost 11 bases, with 15 bases between them. Per germline, CDR1 LGHNA and CDR2 YNFKEQ. The CDR3 contains 14 residues. The CDR3 DNA sequence: TGTGCCAGCAGCCAAGGGGGGGGTTACGAGGCCCAGCATTTT. It yields the protein CASSQGGGYEAQHF.

This clone was detected a few times. This chain uses TRBV19 with TRBJ2-5; 11 bases map to TRBD2. The CDR3 runs 15 residues. Per the germline V gene, CDR1 is LNHDA and CDR2 is SQIVND (reference sequence). J was trimmed by 2 bases and V by 5 bases; bases with no gene match: 4. The CDR3 region has the DNA TGTGCCAGTAGTCCGACTAGCGGGGAACAAGAGACCCAGTACTTC. Protein: CASSPTSGEQETQYF.

The CDR3 spells CASSQEGSGNTIYF. The DNA for the CDR3 is TGTGCCAGCAGCCAAGAGGGCTCGGGAAACACCATATATTTT. J is TRBJ1-3 and V is TRBV3-1 (or the pseudogene TRBV3-2); D unclear. The CDR3 is made up of 14 amino acids. Germline CDR1 reads LGHDT; CDR2 reads YNNKEL (reference sequence). The germline V and J ends were trimmed by 0 bases and 4 bases, with 7 bases remaining between them.

This rearrangement joins TRBV3-1 (or the pseudogene TRBV3-2) to TRBJ2-1; 13 bases fit TRBD2. Trimming removed 4 bases from V and 8 bases from J; junction bases left unmatched: 8. Per the germline V gene, CDR1 is LGHDT and CDR2 is YNNKEL (reference sequence). The CDR3 loop spans 16 amino acids. CDR3 DNA sequence: TGTGCCAGCAGCCTCCGGGGGACTAGCGGGATGGATGAGCAGTTCTTC. Amino acid sequence: CASSLRGTSGMDEQFF.

This clone was detected once. The CDR3 coding sequence is TGTGCCAGCGGGGGGGGAGGGTATGGCTACACCTTC. Its protein product is CASGGGGYGYTF. The chain uses TRBV27 and TRBJ1-2; D is perhaps TRBD1 (5 bases). CDR3 length: 12 residues. CDR1 is MNHEY and CDR2 is SMNVEV in the germline V gene (reference sequence). The V end was cut by 8 bases, the J end by 5 bases, with 12 bases between.

V usage is TRBV29-1 and J usage is TRBJ2-5; 9 positions match TRBD2. CDR3 length: 14 amino acids. Germline V CDR1 and CDR2: SQVTM, ANQGSEA. J gave up 4 bases and V 6 bases, and 9 bases lay outside the gene matches. Written as DNA, the CDR3 is TGCAGCGTCCCGACTAGCGGCGTCTCAGAGACCCAGTACTTC. Translated: CSVPTSGVSETQYF.